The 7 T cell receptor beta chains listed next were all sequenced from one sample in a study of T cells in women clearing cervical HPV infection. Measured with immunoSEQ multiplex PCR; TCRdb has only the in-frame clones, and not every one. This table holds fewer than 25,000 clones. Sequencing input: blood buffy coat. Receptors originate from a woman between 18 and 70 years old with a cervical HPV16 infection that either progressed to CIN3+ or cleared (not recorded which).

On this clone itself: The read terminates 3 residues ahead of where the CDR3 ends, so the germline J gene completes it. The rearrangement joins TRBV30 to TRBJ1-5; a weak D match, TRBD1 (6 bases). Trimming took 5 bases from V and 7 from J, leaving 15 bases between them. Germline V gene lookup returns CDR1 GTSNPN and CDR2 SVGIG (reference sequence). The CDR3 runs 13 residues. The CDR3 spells CAWGGGREQPQHF. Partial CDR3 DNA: TGTGCCTGGGGAGGGGGAAGGGAGCAGCCC.

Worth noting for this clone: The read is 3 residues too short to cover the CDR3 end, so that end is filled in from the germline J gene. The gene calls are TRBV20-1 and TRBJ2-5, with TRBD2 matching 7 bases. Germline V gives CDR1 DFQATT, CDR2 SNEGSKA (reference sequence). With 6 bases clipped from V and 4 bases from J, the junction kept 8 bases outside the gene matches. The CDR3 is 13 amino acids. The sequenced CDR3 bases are TGCAGTGCGGGGCGGGGGAGCGGAGAGACC. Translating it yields CSAGRGSGET. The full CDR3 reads CSAGRGSGETQYF.

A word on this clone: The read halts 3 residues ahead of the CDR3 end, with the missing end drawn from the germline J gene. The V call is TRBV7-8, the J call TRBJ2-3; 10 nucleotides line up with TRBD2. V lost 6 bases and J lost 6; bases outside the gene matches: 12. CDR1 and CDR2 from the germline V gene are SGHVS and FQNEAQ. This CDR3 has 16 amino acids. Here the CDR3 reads CASSSSGGVTRDTQYF. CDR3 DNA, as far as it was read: TGTGCCAGCAGTTCGAGCGGGGGGGTAACTAGGGATACG.

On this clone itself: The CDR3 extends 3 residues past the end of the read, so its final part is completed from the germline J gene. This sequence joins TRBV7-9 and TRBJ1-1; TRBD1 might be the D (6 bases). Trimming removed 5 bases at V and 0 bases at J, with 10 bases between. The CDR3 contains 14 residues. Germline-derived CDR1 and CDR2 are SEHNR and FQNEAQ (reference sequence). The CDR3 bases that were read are TGTGCCAGCAGCCTCGGACAGATGAACACTGAA. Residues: CASSLGQMNTE. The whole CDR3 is CASSLGQMNTEAFF.

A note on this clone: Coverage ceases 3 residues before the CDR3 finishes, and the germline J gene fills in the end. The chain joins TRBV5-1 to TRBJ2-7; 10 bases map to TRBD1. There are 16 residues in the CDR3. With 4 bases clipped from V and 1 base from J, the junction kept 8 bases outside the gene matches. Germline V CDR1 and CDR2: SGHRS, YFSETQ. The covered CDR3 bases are TGCGCCAGCAGCGGGACAGGGGCGGATTTTTCCTACGAG. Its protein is CASSGTGADFSYE. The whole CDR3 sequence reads CASSGTGADFSYEQYF.

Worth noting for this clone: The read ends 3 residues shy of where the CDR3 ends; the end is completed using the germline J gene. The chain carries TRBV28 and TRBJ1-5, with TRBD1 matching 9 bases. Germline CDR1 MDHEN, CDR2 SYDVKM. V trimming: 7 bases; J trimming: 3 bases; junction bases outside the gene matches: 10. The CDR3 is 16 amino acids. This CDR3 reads CASNLAGQGFNQPQHF. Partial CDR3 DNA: TGTGCCAGCAACCTAGCGGGACAGGGCTTCAATCAGCCC.

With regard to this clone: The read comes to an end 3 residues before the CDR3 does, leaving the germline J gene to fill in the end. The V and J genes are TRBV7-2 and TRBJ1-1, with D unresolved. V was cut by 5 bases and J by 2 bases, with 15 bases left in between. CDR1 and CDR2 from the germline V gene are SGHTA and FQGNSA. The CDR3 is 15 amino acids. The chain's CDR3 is CASSEAQLINTEAFF. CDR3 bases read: TGTGCCAGCAGCGAGGCCCAACTAATAAACACTGAA.